This T cell receptor beta chain emerged from a study of blood T cell repertoires in COVID-19. Study-wide background: Researchers got acute and convalescent COVID-19 samples from the United States, Italy and Spain.

In the original processing: Scientists estimated how many nucleated cells there were by amplifying reference gene primers. Data came from immunoSEQ multiplex PCR; TCRdb stores just in-frame clones and leaves some out. The V and J calls and clone size come from that table; D and trimming were worked out from the DNA. The top ten hold 2.2% of the sample, which has over 300,000 clones, approximately 83% seen once. Worth noting for this clone: This CDR3 is also generated by other DNA sequences in the sample.

Donors of Cohort 3 who recovered were those that had two negative PCRs, clearance, or symptom resolution. V shed 4 bases and J shed 0 bases, with 3 bases lying between them. Germline loops: CDR1 WSHSY, CDR2 SAAADI. The CDR3 sequence is 12 residues long. This TCR derives from a man aged 30 to 39 who had recovered from COVID-19. The V and J genes are TRBV10-2 and TRBJ2-5; no clear D gene. Material for sequencing was PBMCs or T cells enriched from blood (not recorded which). CDR3 residues: CASSADQETQYF. CDR3 bases: TGCGCCAGCAGTGCGGACCAAGAGACCCAGTACTTC.